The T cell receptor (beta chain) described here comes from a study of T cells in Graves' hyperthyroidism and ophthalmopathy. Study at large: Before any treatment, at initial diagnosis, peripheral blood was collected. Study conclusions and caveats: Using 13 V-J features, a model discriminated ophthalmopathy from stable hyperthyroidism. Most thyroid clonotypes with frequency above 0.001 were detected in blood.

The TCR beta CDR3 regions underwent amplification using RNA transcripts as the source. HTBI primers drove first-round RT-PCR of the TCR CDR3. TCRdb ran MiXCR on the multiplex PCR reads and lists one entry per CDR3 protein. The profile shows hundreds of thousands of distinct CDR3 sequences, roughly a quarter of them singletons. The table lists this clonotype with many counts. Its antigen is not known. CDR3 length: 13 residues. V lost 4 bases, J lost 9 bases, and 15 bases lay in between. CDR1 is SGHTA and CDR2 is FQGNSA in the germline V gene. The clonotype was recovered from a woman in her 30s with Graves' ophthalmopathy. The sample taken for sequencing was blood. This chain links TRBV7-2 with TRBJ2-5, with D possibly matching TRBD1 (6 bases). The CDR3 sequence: CASSSPSTGPQYF. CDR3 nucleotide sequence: TGTGCCAGCAGCTCCCCTTCGACAGGTCCCCAGTACTTC. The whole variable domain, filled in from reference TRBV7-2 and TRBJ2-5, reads GAGVSQSPSNKVTEKGKDVELRCDPISGHTALYWYRQSLGQGLEFLIYFQGNSAPDKSGLPSDRFSAERTGGSVSTLTIQRTQQEDSAVYLCASSSPSTGPQYFGPGTRLLVL.